This entry lists 19 T cell receptor beta chains sequenced from one sample in a study of T-cell memory formation after mild COVID-19. Via MiXCR, TCRdb re-called the 5' RACE reads, giving one row per CDR3 protein. Of over 250,000 distinct CDR3 sequences listed, more than 15% are singletons. The sample taken for sequencing was PBMCs or a T cell subset sorted from them (not recorded which). Receptors were obtained from a man younger than 30 who had mild COVID-19 (a few samples of this study predate the infection). Cell type and time point are not known.

V gene TRBV7-9 combines with J gene TRBJ2-5, with D hard to call. V gave up 5 bases and J gave up 3 bases, with 16 bases separating them. The V gene's germline CDR1 is SEHNR and CDR2 FQNEAQ (reference sequence). CDR3 length: 15 amino acids. The CDR3 DNA is TGTGCCAGCAGCCCCCAAAGGTTCACCAAAGAGACCCAGTACTTC. This translates into CASSPQRFTKETQYF.

The chain couples TRBV27 to TRBJ2-2; the match to TRBD2 covers 9 bases. This CDR3 has 15 amino acids. V trimming: 5 bases; J trimming: 7 bases; junction bases outside the gene matches: 8. Germline V CDR1 and CDR2: MNHEY, SMNVEV (reference sequence). CDR3 sequence: CASSPGTSYHGELFF. CDR3 in DNA: TGTGCCAGCAGTCCCGGGACTAGCTACCACGGGGAGCTGTTTTTT.

This chain joins TRBV29-1 and TRBJ2-7; D may be TRBD1 (5 bases). Trimming removed 4 bases at V and 0 bases at J, with 7 bases between. The CDR3 consists of 12 residues. Per germline, CDR1 SQVTM and CDR2 ANQGSEA. CDR3 region: CSVGGFSYEQYF. CDR3 nucleotide sequence: TGCAGCGTTGGGGGCTTCTCCTACGAGCAGTACTTC.

Only a few counts were recorded for this clonotype. This chain connects TRBV11-3 to TRBJ2-5; the D gene is possibly TRBD2 (5 bases). V lost 2 bases, J lost 4 bases, and 8 bases lay in between. CDR3 length equals 13 residues. Germline-derived CDR1 and CDR2 are SGHNT and YENEEA. The CDR3 region is CASSLLLGETQYF. CDR3 nucleotides: TGTGCCAGCAGCTTATTACTAGGAGAGACCCAGTACTTC.

This clonotype was counted ten times or more. The chain recombines TRBV5-1 with TRBJ2-5; no reliable D call. V lost 4 bases, J lost 6 bases, and 19 bases lay in between. From germline, CDR1 is SGHRS and CDR2 YFSETQ. The CDR3 length is 15 residues. CDR3: CASSPPVASIKTQYF. DNA for the CDR3: TGCGCCAGCAGCCCTCCGGTTGCTAGTATAAAGACCCAGTACTTC.

This clonotype occurred a few times. The chain uses TRBV9 and TRBJ2-5; 8 nucleotides match TRBD1. Germline V gene lookup returns CDR1 SGDLS and CDR2 YYNGEE. CDR3 length: 13 amino acids. V shed 3 bases, J shed 5 bases, and the junction held 3 bases outside the gene matches. CDR3: CASSATGVETQYF. CDR3 DNA: TGTGCCAGCAGCGCGACAGGGGTTGAGACCCAGTACTTC.

A few counts support this clonotype. The rearrangement uses TRBV6-1 and TRBJ2-1, with D unclear. The CDR3 length is 16 residues. Germline V gene data show CDR1 as MNHNS and CDR2 as SASEGT. The V and J ends lost 6 bases and 5 bases respectively, with 20 bases between them. The CDR3 nucleotides are TGTGCCAGCAGACTCTTCTTCGCGGTGTCAAACAATGAGCAGTTCTTC. This translates into CASRLFFAVSNNEQFF.

This clonotype has only a few counts. This chain uses TRBV12-3 or TRBV12-4 with TRBJ1-6; D is undetermined. Trimming took off 6 bases at V and 11 bases at J, with 11 bases between the two ends. The CDR3 spans 12 residues. The CDR3 here is CASRRAETPLHF. CDR3 sequence (DNA): TGTGCCAGCAGACGGGCTGAAACACCCCTCCACTTT.

This clonotype was detected once. Written as DNA, the CDR3 is TGTGCCAGCAGTCAAGACCCTCTCCTCTCCTACGAGCAGTACTTC. Translating it yields CASSQDPLLSYEQYF. The genes are TRBV9 and TRBJ2-7; D gene uncertain. Germline CDR1 SGDLS, CDR2 YYNGEE. Trimming stripped 5 bases from V and 0 bases from J, with 15 bases between. CDR3 length: 15 residues.

For the CDR3, the DNA is TGTGCCAGCAGCTTAATCCGGGACAGACTAACCGGGGAGCTGTTTTTT. The encoded protein is CASSLIRDRLTGELFF. This rearrangement joins TRBV11-2 to TRBJ2-2; 7 bases line up with TRBD1. The CDR3 is 16 amino acids. Germline V gene data show CDR1 as SGHAT and CDR2 as FQNNGV. Trimming took 2 bases from V and 5 from J; bases not matched to a gene: 8. Full variable domain (rest looked up from reference TRBV11-2 and TRBJ2-2): EAGVAQSPRYKIIEKRQSVAFWCNPISGHATLYWYQQILGQGPKLLIQFQNNGVVDDSQLPKDRFSAERLKGVDSTLKIQPAKLEDSAVYLCASSLIRDRLTGELFFGEGSRLTVL.

The table lists this clonotype with many counts. The genes are TRBV11-2 and TRBJ1-1, with a tentative D call TRBD1 (6 bases). The ends were cut back, 1 base at V and 2 bases at J, with 11 bases in the middle. This CDR3 region has 15 residues. Germline CDR1 SGHAT, CDR2 FQNNGV. CDR3 nucleotide sequence: TGTGCCAGCAGCTTAGTGGGGGGGCATAACACTGAAGCTTTCTTT. Protein: CASSLVGGHNTEAFF. Filled out from reference TRBV11-2 and TRBJ1-1, the complete variable domain reads EAGVAQSPRYKIIEKRQSVAFWCNPISGHATLYWYQQILGQGPKLLIQFQNNGVVDDSQLPKDRFSAERLKGVDSTLKIQPAKLEDSAVYLCASSLVGGHNTEAFFGQGTRLTVV.

J is TRBJ2-1 and V is TRBV20-1, with D possibly being TRBD1 or TRBD2 (6 bases each). The CDR3 contains 14 residues. The germline V gene has CDR1 DFQATT and CDR2 SNEGSKA (reference sequence). The germline V and J ends were trimmed by 3 bases and 6 bases, with 15 bases remaining between them. The CDR3 region is CSASAGHPFNEQFF. The CDR3 DNA reads as TGCAGTGCTAGCGCGGGACACCCGTTCAATGAGCAGTTCTTC.

The sample holds many counts of this clonotype. The genes are TRBV7-3 and TRBJ2-5; no clear D. This CDR3 has 13 amino acids. The V gene's germline CDR1 is SGHTA and CDR2 FQGTGA. V lost 2 bases and J 4 bases, leaving 8 bases between the germline ends. CDR3: CASSLGPSETQYF. The CDR3, as DNA: TGTGCCAGCAGCTTAGGTCCCTCAGAGACCCAGTACTTC.

This clonotype was recorded a few times. The chain uses TRBV28 and TRBJ2-7; tentatively, D is TRBD1 or TRBD2 (5 bases each). The V and J ends lost 7 bases and 1 base respectively, with 14 bases between them. CDR1 and CDR2 from the germline V gene are MDHEN and SYDVKM. This CDR3 comprises 14 residues. The CDR3 protein is CASTLGDGSYEQYF. The CDR3, as DNA: TGTGCCAGCACCTTGGGGGACGGTTCCTACGAGCAGTACTTC. The variable domain in full, with the rest retrieved from reference TRBV28 and TRBJ2-7, is DVKVTQSSRYLVKRTGEKVFLECVQDMDHENMFWYRQDPGLGLRLIYFSYDVKMKEKGDIPEGYSVSREKKERFSLILESASTNQTSMYLCASTLGDGSYEQYFGPGTRLTVT.

This chain uses TRBV28 with TRBJ1-6, with no clear D. V gave up 5 bases and J gave up 8 bases, with 22 bases separating them. The CDR3 contains 17 residues. Germline V gene data show CDR1 as MDHEN and CDR2 as SYDVKM. The chain's CDR3 is CASSTHDRTRTHSPLHF. Here the CDR3 DNA reads TGTGCCAGCAGTACGCATGACCGGACGAGGACCCATTCACCCCTCCACTTT.

In its sample, this clonotype was seen a few times. The DNA for the CDR3 is TGTGCCAGCAGCCTCCCTACGGGACAGGGGTACTATGGCTACACCTTC. Translation: CASSLPTGQGYYGYTF. The chain recombines TRBV5-6 with TRBJ1-2; 10 bases map to TRBD1. Germline CDR1 is SGHDT and CDR2 is YYEEEE. The V segment lost 4 bases and the J segment 3 bases; nucleotides outside the gene matches: 9. The length of the CDR3 is 16 residues.

The table lists this clonotype with a count of one. The chain has TRBV6-6 and TRBJ1-2, with a possible D match to TRBD1 (6 bases). This CDR3 contains 12 residues. In germline, CDR1 is MNHNY, CDR2 SVGAGI (reference sequence). Trimming pared 10 bases from V and 4 bases from J, leaving 13 bases between. In DNA, the CDR3 is TGTGCCAATAGGGGGGGGTCCTATGGCTACACCTTC. This codes for CANRGGSYGYTF.

At least ten counts were recorded for this clonotype. The chain couples TRBV29-1 to TRBJ1-2; no firm D call. The CDR3 totals 12 residues. With 0 bases removed from V and 9 bases from J, the gap between germline ends came to 11 bases. Germline lookup yields CDR1 SQVTM and CDR2 ANQGSEA. This CDR3 reads CSVEEVVRSYTF. CDR3 coding DNA: TGCAGCGTTGAAGAGGTCGTCAGGAGCTACACCTTC.

The rearrangement links TRBV7-9 to TRBJ2-2; the match to TRBD1 covers 8 bases. Trimming cost V 7 bases and J 4 bases; bases outside gene matches: 8. Germline V lookup: CDR1 SEHNR, CDR2 FQNEAQ (reference sequence). CDR3 length: 15 amino acids. This CDR3 reads CASIPGQGSTGELFF. CDR3 bases: TGTGCCAGCATTCCAGGACAGGGCAGCACCGGGGAGCTGTTTTTT.